Listed below are T cell receptor beta chains from one sample, sequenced in a study of T cells in Graves' hyperthyroidism and ophthalmopathy. TCRdb recomputed calls from the multiplex PCR reads with MiXCR, one row per CDR3 protein. The top ten hold 3.5% to 4% of the sample, which has approximately 630,000 distinct CDR3 sequences, 16% seen once. The sample was blood. Receptors originate from a young woman with Graves' hyperthyroidism. The CDR3 runs from the conserved cysteine through the conserved F or W. Fields, in order: J gene, D gene, clone size, V gene, CDR3 protein, CDR3 DNA. A D gene is named only where the DNA matches it firmly. Only some rows state a clone size, as once, few, many or a class for expanded clones.

J gene: TRBJ1-2
D gene: .
clone size: .
V gene: TRBV18
CDR3 protein: CASSLNLQVLTF
CDR3 DNA: TGTGCCAGCTCACTAAACCTACAGGTTTTGACCTTC

J gene: TRBJ1-6
D gene: .
clone size: .
V gene: TRBV6-5
CDR3 protein: CASSYASSPLHF
CDR3 DNA: TGTGCCAGCAGTTACGCCTCTTCACCCCTCCACTTT

J gene: TRBJ2-3
D gene: .
clone size: .
V gene: TRBV30
CDR3 protein: CAWKSGTEVDTQYF
CDR3 DNA: TGTGCCTGGAAGAGCGGCACAGAGGTGGATACGCAGTATTTT

J gene: TRBJ1-1
D gene: .
clone size: many
V gene: TRBV5-1
CDR3 protein: CASSLAGDKAFF
CDR3 DNA: TGCGCCAGCAGCTTGGCGGGGGACAAGGCTTTCTTT

J gene: TRBJ2-1
D gene: TRBD2
clone size: few
V gene: TRBV7-9
CDR3 protein: CASSLTLAGDYNEQFF
CDR3 DNA: TGTGCCAGCAGCTTAACCTTAGCGGGAGACTACAATGAGCAGTTCTTC

J gene: TRBJ2-5
D gene: .
clone size: once
V gene: TRBV11-1
CDR3 protein: CASSLGGLRQETQYF
CDR3 DNA: TGTGCCAGCAGCTTAGGGGGACTTCGCCAAGAGACCCAGTACTTC

J gene: TRBJ2-7
D gene: TRBD1
clone size: many
V gene: TRBV6-5
CDR3 protein: CASSYVGGGYEQYF
CDR3 DNA: TGTGCCAGCAGTTACGTAGGGGGCGGCTACGAGCAGTACTTC

J gene: TRBJ2-3
D gene: .
clone size: many
V gene: TRBV7-3
CDR3 protein: CASSLRATAGSTDTQYF
CDR3 DNA: TGTGCCAGCAGCTTAAGGGCCACAGCGGGTAGCACAGATACGCAGTATTTT

J gene: TRBJ2-2
D gene: TRBD1
clone size: .
V gene: TRBV3-1
CDR3 protein: CASSVGTGSNTGELFF
CDR3 DNA: TGTGCCAGCAGCGTTGGGACAGGGTCGAACACCGGGGAGCTGTTTTTT

J gene: TRBJ1-5
D gene: .
clone size: many
V gene: TRBV28
CDR3 protein: CASSLRNQPQHF
CDR3 DNA: TGTGCCAGCAGCTTGCGAAACCAGCCCCAGCATTTT

J gene: TRBJ2-3
D gene: .
clone size: many
V gene: TRBV28
CDR3 protein: CASSLRGDSTDTQYF
CDR3 DNA: TGTGCCAGCAGTTTAAGAGGGGACAGCACAGATACGCAGTATTTT

J gene: TRBJ1-3
D gene: .
clone size: .
V gene: TRBV30
CDR3 protein: CAWSVSTAGNTIYF
CDR3 DNA: TGTGCCTGGAGTGTATCGACAGCTGGAAACACCATATATTTT

J gene: TRBJ1-2
D gene: TRBD1
clone size: .
V gene: TRBV18
CDR3 protein: CASSPGTGSYGYTF
CDR3 DNA: TGTGCCAGCTCACCAGGGACAGGCAGCTATGGCTACACCTTC

J gene: TRBJ2-7
D gene: .
clone size: many
V gene: TRBV15
CDR3 protein: CATSRDLNGLSRDRAYEQYF
CDR3 DNA: TGTGCCACCAGCAGAGATCTAAATGGCCTTAGTCGGGACCGAGCCTACGAGCAGTACTTC

J gene: TRBJ2-3
D gene: .
clone size: few
V gene: TRBV19
CDR3 protein: CASSIARFEADTQYF
CDR3 DNA: TGTGCCAGTAGTATAGCCCGATTTGAGGCGGACACGCAGTATTTT

J gene: TRBJ1-2
D gene: .
clone size: .
V gene: TRBV18
CDR3 protein: CASSPALSSNYGYTF
CDR3 DNA: TGTGCCAGCTCACCAGCTCTATCTTCTAACTATGGCTACACCTTC

J gene: TRBJ1-5
D gene: TRBD1
clone size: .
V gene: TRBV4-1
CDR3 protein: CASSQVPGQGANQPQHF
CDR3 DNA: TGCGCCAGCAGCCAAGTCCCGGGACAGGGGGCCAATCAGCCCCAGCATTTT

J gene: TRBJ2-3
D gene: TRBD2
clone size: .
V gene: TRBV27
CDR3 protein: CASSPPGTSGRTSTDTQYF
CDR3 DNA: TGTGCCAGCAGTCCCCCCGGGACTAGCGGGAGGACCAGCACAGATACGCAGTATTTT

J gene: TRBJ2-7
D gene: TRBD1
clone size: few
V gene: TRBV6-1
CDR3 protein: CASRNPGQGYEQYF
CDR3 DNA: TGTGCCAGCAGGAACCCGGGACAGGGGTACGAGCAGTACTTC

J gene: TRBJ2-7
D gene: .
clone size: .
V gene: TRBV13
CDR3 protein: CASSPFGTVSYEQYF
CDR3 DNA: TGTGCCAGCAGCCCCTTTGGGACGGTCTCCTACGAGCAGTACTTC

J gene: TRBJ1-1
D gene: .
clone size: many
V gene: TRBV28
CDR3 protein: CASSYRVLGEAFF
CDR3 DNA: TGTGCCAGCAGTTACAGGGTGTTGGGTGAAGCTTTCTTT

J gene: TRBJ1-5
D gene: TRBD1
clone size: few
V gene: TRBV19
CDR3 protein: CASSIDLGIQGMNQPQHF
CDR3 DNA: TGTGCCAGTAGTATAGACCTAGGAATACAGGGGATGAATCAGCCCCAGCATTTT

J gene: TRBJ1-1
D gene: .
clone size: many
V gene: TRBV6-2/TRBV6-3
CDR3 protein: CASSLIQGSTEAFF
CDR3 DNA: TGTGCCAGCAGTCTCATCCAGGGTTCCACTGAAGCTTTCTTT

J gene: TRBJ2-1
D gene: .
clone size: few
V gene: TRBV3-1
CDR3 protein: CASSQVNNEQFF
CDR3 DNA: TGTGCCAGCAGCCAAGTTAACAATGAGCAGTTCTTC

J gene: TRBJ2-5
D gene: .
clone size: few
V gene: TRBV27
CDR3 protein: CASGPGRGRETQYF
CDR3 DNA: TGTGCCAGTGGACCTGGACGGGGTCGAGAGACCCAGTACTTC

J gene: TRBJ2-1
D gene: .
clone size: few
V gene: TRBV7-3
CDR3 protein: CASSLSAVNNNEQFF
CDR3 DNA: TGTGCCAGCAGCCTCTCGGCAGTAAACAACAATGAGCAGTTCTTC

J gene: TRBJ2-2
D gene: .
clone size: many
V gene: TRBV28
CDR3 protein: CASSLWGGRGTGELFF
CDR3 DNA: TGTGCCAGCAGTTTATGGGGGGGGCGCGGCACCGGGGAGCTGTTTTTT

J gene: TRBJ2-7
D gene: .
clone size: few
V gene: TRBV4-2
CDR3 protein: CASSQDLRGRDYAFEQYF
CDR3 DNA: TGTGCCAGCAGCCAAGATCTCAGGGGACGGGACTATGCGTTCGAGCAGTACTTC

J gene: TRBJ1-1
D gene: .
clone size: .
V gene: TRBV18
CDR3 protein: CASSPPGQIWAFF
CDR3 DNA: TGTGCCAGCTCACCGCCTGGACAGATTTGGGCTTTCTTT

J gene: TRBJ2-2
D gene: .
clone size: few
V gene: TRBV28
CDR3 protein: CASSFPGTGLPGELFF
CDR3 DNA: TGTGCCAGCAGTTTCCCGGGGACGGGTTTACCCGGGGAGCTGTTTTTT

J gene: TRBJ2-3
D gene: TRBD1
clone size: .
V gene: TRBV18
CDR3 protein: CASSPPVTGSTDTQYF
CDR3 DNA: TGTGCCAGCTCGCCCCCGGTGACAGGGAGCACAGATACGCAGTATTTT

J gene: TRBJ2-1
D gene: .
clone size: many
V gene: TRBV7-9
CDR3 protein: CASSLRGTRSNNEQFF
CDR3 DNA: TGTGCCAGCAGCTTGCGAGGGACCCGGAGTAACAATGAGCAGTTCTTC

J gene: TRBJ2-1
D gene: .
clone size: many
V gene: TRBV12-3/TRBV12-4
CDR3 protein: CASSLGGMEQFF
CDR3 DNA: TGTGCCAGCAGTTTGGGCGGGATGGAGCAGTTCTTC

J gene: TRBJ2-1
D gene: TRBD2
clone size: few
V gene: TRBV5-1
CDR3 protein: CASSFFLAGDYNEQFF
CDR3 DNA: TGCGCCAGCAGCTTCTTCCTAGCGGGAGATTATAATGAGCAGTTCTTC

J gene: TRBJ2-1
D gene: TRBD1
clone size: few
V gene: TRBV20-1
CDR3 protein: CSARGTGGSSSYNEQFF
CDR3 DNA: TGCAGTGCTAGAGGGACAGGGGGCTCTAGCTCCTACAATGAGCAGTTCTTC

J gene: TRBJ2-6
D gene: .
clone size: .
V gene: TRBV5-5
CDR3 protein: CASSYRGQPSGANVLTF
CDR3 DNA: TGTGCCAGCAGTTATCGTGGCCAACCCTCTGGGGCCAACGTCCTGACTTTC

J gene: TRBJ2-7
D gene: TRBD2
clone size: many
V gene: TRBV20-1
CDR3 protein: CSAPGTSNNHEQYF
CDR3 DNA: TGCAGTGCTCCCGGGACTAGCAACAACCACGAGCAGTACTTC

J gene: TRBJ1-5
D gene: TRBD1
clone size: .
V gene: TRBV18
CDR3 protein: CASSTGQNQPQHF
CDR3 DNA: TGTGCCAGCTCCACGGGACAGAATCAGCCCCAGCATTTT

J gene: TRBJ2-7
D gene: TRBD1
clone size: many
V gene: TRBV20-1
CDR3 protein: CSAETGSSYEQYF
CDR3 DNA: TGCAGTGCCGAGACAGGGAGCTCCTACGAGCAGTACTTC

J gene: TRBJ1-2
D gene: .
clone size: few
V gene: TRBV30
CDR3 protein: CAWGGPHEGMGYGYTF
CDR3 DNA: TGTGCCTGGGGCGGACCCCATGAGGGTATGGGCTATGGCTACACCTTC

J gene: TRBJ2-7
D gene: TRBD1
clone size: .
V gene: TRBV5-1
CDR3 protein: CASSLRTGGSEQYF
CDR3 DNA: TGCGCCAGCAGCTTGAGGACAGGGGGCAGCGAGCAGTACTTC

J gene: TRBJ2-5
D gene: .
clone size: many
V gene: TRBV18
CDR3 protein: CASSGEGGQETQYF
CDR3 DNA: TGTGCCAGCTCGGGCGAGGGGGGCCAAGAGACCCAGTACTTC

J gene: TRBJ2-3
D gene: .
clone size: many
V gene: TRBV12-3/TRBV12-4
CDR3 protein: CASSLPGTQYF
CDR3 DNA: TGTGCCAGCAGCCTCCCGGGTACGCAGTATTTT

J gene: TRBJ2-7
D gene: TRBD2
clone size: .
V gene: TRBV7-2
CDR3 protein: CASSWGTSGYEQYF
CDR3 DNA: TGTGCCAGCAGCTGGGGGACTAGCGGGTACGAGCAGTACTTC

J gene: TRBJ2-7
D gene: TRBD2
clone size: few
V gene: TRBV6-2/TRBV6-3
CDR3 protein: CASSYVPGLAGEEQYF
CDR3 DNA: TGTGCCAGCAGTTACGTCCCGGGACTAGCGGGAGAGGAGCAGTACTTC

J gene: TRBJ2-2
D gene: .
clone size: many
V gene: TRBV11-3
CDR3 protein: CASSFSLWGSLNTGELFF
CDR3 DNA: TGTGCCAGCAGCTTTTCGTTGTGGGGGTCACTCAACACCGGGGAGCTGTTTTTT

J gene: TRBJ1-6
D gene: .
clone size: .
V gene: TRBV30
CDR3 protein: CAWSWDLGFNSPLHF
CDR3 DNA: TGCGCCTGGAGTTGGGATCTGGGCTTTAATTCACCCCTCCACTTT

J gene: TRBJ1-1
D gene: .
clone size: few
V gene: TRBV19
CDR3 protein: CASSIGPTEAFF
CDR3 DNA: TGTGCCAGTAGTATCGGCCCCACTGAAGCTTTCTTT

J gene: TRBJ2-1
D gene: .
clone size: few
V gene: TRBV7-8
CDR3 protein: CASSPWRFLFF
CDR3 DNA: TGTGCCAGCTCCCCCTGGCGATTTCTGTTCTTC

J gene: TRBJ1-2
D gene: .
clone size: few
V gene: TRBV5-1
CDR3 protein: CASSSGGTHNYGYTF
CDR3 DNA: TGCGCCAGCAGCTCGGGAGGGACCCATAACTATGGCTACACCTTC

J gene: TRBJ2-7
D gene: TRBD2
clone size: few
V gene: TRBV7-2
CDR3 protein: CASSRRGLARTYEQYF
CDR3 DNA: TGTGCCAGCAGCCGAAGAGGACTAGCGAGAACCTACGAGCAGTACTTC

J gene: TRBJ2-2
D gene: TRBD1
clone size: few
V gene: TRBV7-2
CDR3 protein: CASSPGQGETGELFF
CDR3 DNA: TGTGCCAGCAGCCCGGGACAGGGGGAGACCGGGGAGCTGTTTTTT

J gene: TRBJ1-5
D gene: TRBD1
clone size: many
V gene: TRBV28
CDR3 protein: CASDKTGFGQPQHF
CDR3 DNA: TGTGCCAGCGATAAGACAGGGTTTGGTCAGCCCCAGCATTTT

J gene: TRBJ2-1
D gene: .
clone size: many
V gene: TRBV6-1
CDR3 protein: CASRTTSNEQFF
CDR3 DNA: TGTGCCAGCAGAACAACTTCCAATGAGCAGTTCTTC

J gene: TRBJ1-1
D gene: TRBD1
clone size: once
V gene: TRBV18
CDR3 protein: CASSTDRGKEAFF
CDR3 DNA: TGTGCCAGCTCAACTGACAGGGGCAAGGAAGCTTTCTTT